Following are 18 T cell receptor beta chains from one sample sequenced in a study of beta chain features in type 1 diabetes. Expressed TCRB transcripts got sequenced, as all isolated RNA was reverse transcribed. The protocol was immunoSEQ multiplex PCR, while the TCRdb copy is restricted to in-frame clones and leaves out a portion. This table has 110,000 or so clones, approximately 39% appearing once. Sequencing was done on a sample of stem cell memory CD4+ T cells from blood. Every receptor here comes from a woman between 18 and 29 years old in good health.

The V and J genes are TRBV11-2 and TRBJ1-5; D is perhaps TRBD1 (5 bases). The CDR3 has 13 residues. The germline gives CDR1 SGHAT, CDR2 FQNNGV. Trimming took off 3 bases at V and 13 bases at J, with 16 bases between the two ends. CDR3 amino acids: CASSFTDSGEQHF. As DNA, the CDR3 is TGTGCCAGCAGCTTCACCGATTCGGGGGAGCAGCATTTT.

The J gene is TRBJ2-3, the V gene TRBV29-1, with TRBD1 matching 10 bases. After removal of 7 bases from V and 4 bases from J, the junction contained 2 bases not matched to a gene. Germline-derived CDR1 and CDR2 are SQVTM and ANQGSEA. The CDR3 totals 12 residues. Written as DNA, the CDR3 is TGCAGCGCGACAGGGGGCGCAGATACGCAGTATTTT. This translates into CSATGGADTQYF.

The chain couples TRBV7-2 to TRBJ2-1, with 9 bases fitting TRBD1. CDR1 SGHTA and CDR2 FQGNSA come from the germline V gene. The CDR3 length is 15 residues. Trimming at V came to 5 bases and at J to 4 bases, leaving 6 bases not matched to a gene. CDR3 protein: CASSLGTGFYNEQFF. The CDR3 region has the DNA TGTGCCAGCAGCCTCGGGACAGGGTTTTACAATGAGCAGTTCTTC.

In this sample, this clone turned up a few times. The genes are TRBV7-2 and TRBJ1-1; D remains unclear. This CDR3 is built from 13 residues. Trimming stripped 5 bases from V and 3 bases from J, with 10 bases between. CDR1 SGHTA and CDR2 FQGNSA come from the germline V gene. This CDR3 is CASSTRGHTEAFF. The CDR3 bases are TGTGCCAGCAGCACACGTGGGCACACTGAAGCTTTCTTT. The variable domain in full, completed from reference TRBV7-2 and TRBJ1-1, reads GAGVSQSPSNKVTEKGKDVELRCDPISGHTALYWYRQSLGQGLEFLIYFQGNSAPDKSGLPSDRFSAERTGGSVSTLTIQRTQQEDSAVYLCASSTRGHTEAFFGQGTRLTVV.

The genes are TRBV6-6 and TRBJ1-5, with a tentative D call TRBD1 (6 bases). CDR1 is MNHNY, CDR2 SVGAGI, per germline (reference sequence). Trimming pared 5 bases from V and 5 bases from J, leaving 16 bases between. This CDR3 is built from 15 residues. Here the CDR3 reads CASSPRGGTDQPQHF. The CDR3 region has the DNA TGTGCCAGCAGTCCAAGAGGGGGTACGGATCAGCCCCAGCATTTT.

The sample holds one count of this clone. This chain joins TRBV7-2 and TRBJ2-1; TRBD2 agrees at 11 bases. The CDR3 has 15 residues. Trimming cost V 4 bases and J 5 bases; bases outside gene matches: 4. CDR1 and CDR2 from the germline V gene are SGHTA and FQGNSA. CDR3 residues: CASSWTSGYNNEQFF. Written as DNA, the CDR3 is TGTGCCAGCAGCTGGACTAGCGGGTACAACAATGAGCAGTTCTTC. Supplemented by reference TRBV7-2 and TRBJ2-1, the full variable domain reads GAGVSQSPSNKVTEKGKDVELRCDPISGHTALYWYRQSLGQGLEFLIYFQGNSAPDKSGLPSDRFSAERTGGSVSTLTIQRTQQEDSAVYLCASSWTSGYNNEQFFGPGTRLTVL.

The genes are TRBV7-9 and TRBJ2-5; TRBD2 matches at 9 bases. Per germline, CDR1 SEHNR and CDR2 FQNEAQ (reference sequence). The V gene end was trimmed by 10 bases and the J gene end by 4 bases; junction bases not matched to a gene: 16. The CDR3 length is 16 residues. The CDR3 protein is CATGREVLAGLETQYF. The CDR3 DNA sequence: TGTGCCACCGGTCGGGAGGTGCTAGCGGGATTAGAGACCCAGTACTTC.

About this clone itself: A junction end diverges from the germline sequence, so it may reflect a read error. This chain links TRBV19 with TRBJ1-1; D perhaps matches TRBD1 (6 bases). In germline, CDR1 is LNHDA, CDR2 SQIVND (reference sequence). This CDR3 region has 13 residues. The CDR3 nucleotides are TGTGCCAGCCAAGGACAGAAAAACGCTGAAGCTTCCTTT. Residues: CASQGQKNAEASF.

The CDR3 coding sequence is TGTGCCAGTAGACCGTTCAGGGGGGCTAAGGAACACAATGAGCAGTTCTTC. This sequence encodes CASRPFRGAKEHNEQFF. The chain is built from TRBV19 and TRBJ2-1; the D gene is possibly TRBD1 (7 bases). Germline loops: CDR1 LNHDA, CDR2 SQIVND (reference sequence). V shed 6 bases and J shed 5 bases, with 23 bases lying between them. This CDR3 has 17 residues.

This clone has a handful of counts. The chain employs TRBV7-9 and TRBJ1-4; D not certain. Trimming left V 6 bases short and J 5 bases short, with 7 bases between. Per germline, CDR1 SEHNR and CDR2 FQNEAQ (reference sequence). The CDR3 has 12 residues. CDR3 sequence: CASSPGNEKLFF. The CDR3 coding sequence is TGTGCCAGCAGTCCAGGAAATGAAAAACTGTTTTTT.

This clone was picked up a small number of times. The chain uses TRBV6-5 and TRBJ1-2, with D tentatively TRBD1 (6 bases). The CDR3 contains 13 residues. V was cut by 6 bases and J by 4 bases, with 12 bases left in between. Germline V gene sequence: CDR1 MNHEY, CDR2 SVGAGI. CDR3 in DNA: TGTGCCAGCAGGCACAGGGACGGCTATGGCTACACCTTC. Amino acid sequence: CASRHRDGYGYTF.

This clone was detected a few times. The V and J genes are TRBV9 and TRBJ2-1, with a possible D match to TRBD2 (5 bases). The CDR3 runs 14 residues. CDR1 is SGDLS and CDR2 is YYNGEE in the germline V gene. V lost 4 bases and J 0 bases, leaving 8 bases between the germline ends. CDR3 nucleotides: TGTGCCAGCAGCCTTGGGAGCTCCTACAATGAGCAGTTCTTC. Translating it yields CASSLGSSYNEQFF. Drawing the rest from reference TRBV9 and TRBJ2-1, the complete variable domain is DSGVTQTPKHLITATGQRVTLRCSPRSGDLSVYWYQQSLDQGLQFLIQYYNGEERAKGNILERFSAQQFPDLHSELNLSSLELGDSALYFCASSLGSSYNEQFFGPGTRLTVL.

The rearrangement joins TRBV6-1 to TRBJ2-7; 10 bases are a match to TRBD1. CDR1 is MNHNS, CDR2 SASEGT, per germline. This CDR3 is 15 amino acids long. Trimming at V came to 7 bases and at J to 7 bases, leaving 13 bases not matched to a gene. The chain's CDR3 is CASTWGRDRGTEQYF. In DNA, the CDR3 is TGTGCCAGCACCTGGGGCCGGGACAGGGGTACAGAGCAGTACTTC.

The V gene is TRBV7-2, the J gene TRBJ1-4; 10 bases fit TRBD1. Per germline, CDR1 SGHTA and CDR2 FQGNSA. V trimming: 6 bases; J trimming: 8 bases; junction bases outside the gene matches: 9. CDR3 size: 15 residues. The CDR3 DNA reads TGTGCCAGCAGGAAAACCGGGACAGGGGACGAAAAACTGTTTTTT. This translates into CASRKTGTGDEKLFF.

The chain carries TRBV5-1 and TRBJ2-3; 16 bases align to TRBD2. The CDR3 runs 18 residues. V trimming: 0 bases; J trimming: 6 bases; junction bases outside the gene matches: 7. The germline V gene encodes CDR1 SGHRS and CDR2 YFSETQ. CDR3 sequence: CASSLAGTSGRAYDTQYF. The CDR3 nucleotides are TGCGCCAGCAGCTTGGCTGGGACTAGCGGGAGGGCCTATGATACGCAGTATTTT.

This clone was observed a few times. The rearrangement uses TRBV5-1 and TRBJ1-1; 8 bases are shared with TRBD1. Per the germline V gene, CDR1 is SGHRS and CDR2 is YFSETQ. V lost 3 bases and J lost 5; bases outside the gene matches: 3. The CDR3 length is 13 residues. The CDR3 protein is CASSSGQGTEAFF. The CDR3 bases are TGCGCCAGCAGCTCCGGACAGGGAACTGAAGCTTTCTTT.

CDR3 bases: TGTGCCAGCAGCGACCTCCGACTAGCGGGGTACAATGAGCAGTTCTTC. Amino acids: CASSDLRLAGYNEQFF. This chain links TRBV7-2 with TRBJ2-1; 11 bases match TRBD2. The CDR3 is made up of 16 amino acids. Germline V CDR1 and CDR2: SGHTA, FQGNSA. V lost 5 bases and J lost 4; bases outside the gene matches: 7. Full variable domain (remainder filled in from reference TRBV7-2 and TRBJ2-1): GAGVSQSPSNKVTEKGKDVELRCDPISGHTALYWYRQSLGQGLEFLIYFQGNSAPDKSGLPSDRFSAERTGGSVSTLTIQRTQQEDSAVYLCASSDLRLAGYNEQFFGPGTRLTVL.

V is TRBV7-2 and J is TRBJ2-3, with TRBD1 matching 7 bases. This CDR3 contains 13 residues. Germline trimming cut 4 bases from V and 8 bases from J; bases unmatched to any gene: 6. CDR1 and CDR2 from the germline V gene are SGHTA and FQGNSA. DNA for the CDR3: TGTGCCAGCAGCTCAGGACAGGCCGGTACGCAGTATTTT. Residues: CASSSGQAGTQYF.